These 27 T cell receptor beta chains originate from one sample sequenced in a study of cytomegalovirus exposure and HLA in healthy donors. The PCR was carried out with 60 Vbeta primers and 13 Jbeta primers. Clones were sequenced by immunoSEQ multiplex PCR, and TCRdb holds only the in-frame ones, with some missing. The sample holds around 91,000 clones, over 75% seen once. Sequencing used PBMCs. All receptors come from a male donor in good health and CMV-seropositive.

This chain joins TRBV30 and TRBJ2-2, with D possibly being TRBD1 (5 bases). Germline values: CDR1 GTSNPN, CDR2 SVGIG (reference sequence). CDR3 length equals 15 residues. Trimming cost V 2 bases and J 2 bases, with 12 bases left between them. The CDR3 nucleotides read TGTGCCTGGAGTCGGACAATAGATAACACCGGGGAGCTGTTTTTT. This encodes CAWSRTIDNTGELFF.

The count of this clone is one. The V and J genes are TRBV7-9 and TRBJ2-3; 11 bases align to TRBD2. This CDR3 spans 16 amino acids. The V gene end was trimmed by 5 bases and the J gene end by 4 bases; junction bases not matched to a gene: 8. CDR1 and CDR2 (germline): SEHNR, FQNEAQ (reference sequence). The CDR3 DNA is TGTGCCAGCAGCCCTCCACTAGCGGGGGTGGCAGATACGCAGTATTTT. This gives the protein CASSPPLAGVADTQYF.

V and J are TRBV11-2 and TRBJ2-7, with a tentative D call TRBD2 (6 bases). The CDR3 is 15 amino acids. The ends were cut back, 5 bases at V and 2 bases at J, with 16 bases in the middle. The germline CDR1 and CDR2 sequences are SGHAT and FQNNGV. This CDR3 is CASSQRMGLTYEQYF. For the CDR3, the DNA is TGTGCCAGCAGCCAGCGGATGGGACTGACCTACGAGCAGTACTTC.

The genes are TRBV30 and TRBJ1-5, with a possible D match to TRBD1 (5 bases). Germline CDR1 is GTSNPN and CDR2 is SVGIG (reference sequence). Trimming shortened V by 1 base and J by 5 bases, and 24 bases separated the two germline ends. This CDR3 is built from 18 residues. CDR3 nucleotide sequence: TGTGCCTGGAGTGGGGGAGGGACGTTCGGTTCATCGGATCAGCCCCAGCATTTT. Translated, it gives CAWSGGGTFGSSDQPQHF.

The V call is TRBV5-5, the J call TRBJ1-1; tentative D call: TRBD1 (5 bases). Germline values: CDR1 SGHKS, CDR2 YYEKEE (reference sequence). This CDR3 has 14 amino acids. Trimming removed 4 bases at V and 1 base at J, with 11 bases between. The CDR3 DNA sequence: TGTGCCAGCAGCGACGGGAGGGGGAACACTGAAGCTTTCTTT. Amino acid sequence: CASSDGRGNTEAFF.

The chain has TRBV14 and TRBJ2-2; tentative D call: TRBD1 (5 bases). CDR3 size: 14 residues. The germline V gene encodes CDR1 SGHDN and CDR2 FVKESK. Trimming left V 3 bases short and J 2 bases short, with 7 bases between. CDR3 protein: CASSHRVNTGELFF. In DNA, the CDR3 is TGTGCCAGCAGCCACAGGGTTAACACCGGGGAGCTGTTTTTT.

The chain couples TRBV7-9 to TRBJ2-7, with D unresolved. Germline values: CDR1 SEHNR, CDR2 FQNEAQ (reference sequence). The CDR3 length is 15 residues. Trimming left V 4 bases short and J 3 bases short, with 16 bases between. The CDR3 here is CASSSSKSERYEQYF. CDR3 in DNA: TGTGCCAGCAGCTCCTCAAAAAGCGAGCGCTACGAGCAGTACTTC.

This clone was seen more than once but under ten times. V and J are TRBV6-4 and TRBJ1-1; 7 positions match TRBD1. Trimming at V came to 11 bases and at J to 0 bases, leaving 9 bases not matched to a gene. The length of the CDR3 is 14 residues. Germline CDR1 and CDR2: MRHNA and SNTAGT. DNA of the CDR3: TGTGCCTGCCGGGACAGCATCTTGAACACTGAAGCTTTCTTT. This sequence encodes CACRDSILNTEAFF.

The CDR3 DNA sequence: TGCGCCAGCAGCTTGGGGGGGAGGGCCAACACTGAAGCTTTCTTT. Its translation: CASSLGGRANTEAFF. The chain recombines TRBV5-1 with TRBJ1-1, with D maybe TRBD1 (5 bases). Germline CDR1 reads SGHRS; CDR2 reads YFSETQ. CDR3 length: 15 residues. V lost 0 bases and J lost 2, with 11 bases in between.

CDR3 amino acids: CASSEGTGGYEQYF. In DNA form, the CDR3 reads TGTGCCAGCAGTGAAGGGACAGGAGGCTACGAGCAGTACTTC. The V gene is TRBV6-1, the J gene TRBJ2-7; the match to TRBD1 covers 7 bases. CDR1 and CDR2 from the germline V gene are MNHNS and SASEGT. V trimming: 1 base; J trimming: 3 bases; junction bases outside the gene matches: 3. The CDR3 is made up of 14 amino acids.

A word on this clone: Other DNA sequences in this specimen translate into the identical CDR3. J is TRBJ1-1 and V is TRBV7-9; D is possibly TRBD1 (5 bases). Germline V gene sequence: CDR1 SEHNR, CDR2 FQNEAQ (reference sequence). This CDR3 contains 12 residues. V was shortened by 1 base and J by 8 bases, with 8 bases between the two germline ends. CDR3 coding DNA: TGTGCCAGCAGCTTAGGGGGGGGAGAAGCTTTCTTT. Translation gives CASSLGGGEAFF.

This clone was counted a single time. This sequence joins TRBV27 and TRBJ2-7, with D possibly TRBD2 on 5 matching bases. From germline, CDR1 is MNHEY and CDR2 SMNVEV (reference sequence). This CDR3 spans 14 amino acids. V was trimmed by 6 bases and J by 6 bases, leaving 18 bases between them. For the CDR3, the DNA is TGTGCCAGCAGCCTAGCATGGGGAGCAAGCGAGCAGTACTTC. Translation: CASSLAWGASEQYF.

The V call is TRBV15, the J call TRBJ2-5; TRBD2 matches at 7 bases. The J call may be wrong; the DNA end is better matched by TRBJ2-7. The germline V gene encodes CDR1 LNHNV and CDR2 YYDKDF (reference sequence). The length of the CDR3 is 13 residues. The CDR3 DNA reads TGTGCCACCAGCAGAAGGGGAGGGAGCGAGCAGTACTTC. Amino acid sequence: CATSRRGGSEQYF.

CDR3 DNA sequence: TGTGCCAGCTCACCAACGGGGGGCACAGATACGCAGTATTTT. Its translation: CASSPTGGTDTQYF. The chain is built from TRBV18 and TRBJ2-3; maybe TRBD2 (6 bases). V was trimmed by 2 bases and J by 1 base, leaving 7 bases between them. CDR1 is KGHSH, CDR2 LQKENI, per germline. There are 14 residues in the CDR3. Complete variable domain (other parts from reference TRBV18 and TRBJ2-3): NAGVMQNPRHLVRRRGQEARLRCSPMKGHSHVYWYRQLPEEGLKFMVYLQKENIIDESGMPKERFSAEFPKEGPSILRIQQVVRGDSAAYFCASSPTGGTDTQYFGPGTRLTVL.

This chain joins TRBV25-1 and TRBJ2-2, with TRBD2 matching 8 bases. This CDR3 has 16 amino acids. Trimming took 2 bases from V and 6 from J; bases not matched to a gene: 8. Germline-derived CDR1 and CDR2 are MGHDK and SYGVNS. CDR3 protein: CASSESRLASAGELFF. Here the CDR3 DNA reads TGTGCCAGCAGTGAAAGTAGACTAGCGTCCGCCGGGGAGCTGTTTTTT.

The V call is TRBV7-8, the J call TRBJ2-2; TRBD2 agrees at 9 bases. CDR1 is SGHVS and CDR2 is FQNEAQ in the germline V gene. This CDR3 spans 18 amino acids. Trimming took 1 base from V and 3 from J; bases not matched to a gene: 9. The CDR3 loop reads CASSLEGVAGVHTGELFF. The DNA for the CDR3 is TGTGCCAGCAGCTTAGAAGGCGTAGCGGGAGTGCACACCGGGGAGCTGTTTTTT. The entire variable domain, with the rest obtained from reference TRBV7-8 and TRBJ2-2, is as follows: GAGVSQSPRYKVAKRGQDVALRCDPISGHVSLFWYQQALGQGPEFLTYFQNEAQLDKSGLPSDRFFAERPEGSVSTLKIQRTQQEDSAVYLCASSLEGVAGVHTGELFFGEGSRLTVL.

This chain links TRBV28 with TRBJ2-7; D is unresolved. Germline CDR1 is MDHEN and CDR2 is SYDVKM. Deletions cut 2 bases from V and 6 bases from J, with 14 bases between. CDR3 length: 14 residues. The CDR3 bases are TGTGCCAGCAGTTTAACCCCCCAAACGAGCGAGCAGTACTTC. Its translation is CASSLTPQTSEQYF.

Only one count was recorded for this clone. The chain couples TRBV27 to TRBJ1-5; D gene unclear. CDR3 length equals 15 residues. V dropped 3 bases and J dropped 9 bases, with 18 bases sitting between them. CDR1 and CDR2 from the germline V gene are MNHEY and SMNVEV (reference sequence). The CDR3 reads CASSFLGRGVWPQHF. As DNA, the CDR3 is TGTGCCAGCAGTTTCCTCGGGCGGGGAGTTTGGCCCCAGCATTTT.

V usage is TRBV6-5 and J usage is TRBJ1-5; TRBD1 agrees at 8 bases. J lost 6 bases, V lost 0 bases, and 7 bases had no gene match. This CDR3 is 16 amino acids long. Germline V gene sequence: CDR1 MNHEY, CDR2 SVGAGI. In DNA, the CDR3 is TGTGCCAGCAGTTACTCGAGCCCAGGGGGCAGTCAGCCCCAGCATTTT. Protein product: CASSYSSPGGSQPQHF.

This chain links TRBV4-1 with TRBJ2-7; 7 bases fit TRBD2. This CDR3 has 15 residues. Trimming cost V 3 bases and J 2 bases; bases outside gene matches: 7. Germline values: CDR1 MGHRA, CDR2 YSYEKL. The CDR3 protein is CASSQARGTTYEQYF. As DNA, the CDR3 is TGCGCCAGCAGCCAGGCGCGGGGGACCACCTACGAGCAGTACTTC.

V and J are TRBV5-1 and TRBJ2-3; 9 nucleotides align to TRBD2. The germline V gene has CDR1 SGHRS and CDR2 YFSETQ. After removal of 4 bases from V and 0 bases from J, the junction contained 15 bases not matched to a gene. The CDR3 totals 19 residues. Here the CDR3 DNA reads TGCGCCAGCAGCCCCGAAGCGCGGGGGGGGCTTTGGAGCACAGATACGCAGTATTTT. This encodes CASSPEARGGLWSTDTQYF.

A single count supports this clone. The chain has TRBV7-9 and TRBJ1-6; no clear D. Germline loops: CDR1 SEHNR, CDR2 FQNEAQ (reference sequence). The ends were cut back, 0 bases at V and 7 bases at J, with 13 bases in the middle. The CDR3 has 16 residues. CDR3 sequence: CASSLANGRNNSPLHF. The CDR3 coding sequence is TGTGCCAGCAGCTTAGCGAACGGGAGGAACAATTCACCCCTCCACTTT.

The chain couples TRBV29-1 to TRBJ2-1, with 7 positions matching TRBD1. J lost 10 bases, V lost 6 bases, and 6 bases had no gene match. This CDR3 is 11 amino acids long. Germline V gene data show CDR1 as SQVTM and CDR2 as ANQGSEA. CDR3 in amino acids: CSVVTGSEQFF. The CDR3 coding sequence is TGCAGCGTGGTGACAGGGAGCGAGCAGTTCTTC.

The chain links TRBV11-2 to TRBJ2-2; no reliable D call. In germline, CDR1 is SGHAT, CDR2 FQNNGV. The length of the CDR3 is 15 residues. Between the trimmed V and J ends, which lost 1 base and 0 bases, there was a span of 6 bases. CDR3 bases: TGTGCCAGCAGCTTAGTTCTAGCGAACACCGGGGAGCTGTTTTTT. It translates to CASSLVLANTGELFF.

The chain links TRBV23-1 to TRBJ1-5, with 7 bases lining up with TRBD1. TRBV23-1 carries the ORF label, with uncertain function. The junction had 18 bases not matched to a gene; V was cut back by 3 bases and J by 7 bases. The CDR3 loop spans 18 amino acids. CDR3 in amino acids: CASSQIKGGGPLGQPQHF. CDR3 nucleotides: TGCGCCAGCAGTCAGATAAAAGGGGGCGGGCCCTTAGGGCAGCCCCAGCATTTT.

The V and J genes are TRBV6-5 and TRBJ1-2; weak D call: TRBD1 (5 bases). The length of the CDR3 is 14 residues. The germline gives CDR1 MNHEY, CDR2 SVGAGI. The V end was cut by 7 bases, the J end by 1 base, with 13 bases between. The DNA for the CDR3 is TGTGCCAGCACCGGGGGGGGTTTTAACTATGGCTACACCTTC. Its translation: CASTGGGFNYGYTF.

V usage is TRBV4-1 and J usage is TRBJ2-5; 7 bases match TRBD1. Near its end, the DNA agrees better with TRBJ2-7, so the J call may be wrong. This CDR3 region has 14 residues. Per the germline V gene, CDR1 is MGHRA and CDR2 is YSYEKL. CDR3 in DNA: TGCGCCAGCAGCCACGGGGACAGCGCCTACGAGCAGTACTTC. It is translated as CASSHGDSAYEQYF.